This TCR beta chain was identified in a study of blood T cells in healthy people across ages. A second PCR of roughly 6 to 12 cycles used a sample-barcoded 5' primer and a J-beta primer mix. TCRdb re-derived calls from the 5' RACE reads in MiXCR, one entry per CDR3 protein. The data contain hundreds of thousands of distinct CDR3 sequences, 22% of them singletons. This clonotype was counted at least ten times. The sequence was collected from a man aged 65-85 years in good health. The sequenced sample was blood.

CDR3 in amino acids: CASSGTSGSYEQYF. The CDR3 coding sequence is TGTGCCAGCTCCGGGACATCGGGTTCCTACGAGCAGTACTTC. This chain links TRBV28 with TRBJ2-5; D possibly corresponds to TRBD1 (6 bases). The tail of the sequence fits TRBJ2-7 better, so the J call may be wrong. Germline CDR1 reads MDHEN; CDR2 reads SYDVKM. The CDR3 runs to 14 residues.